The sequence of this TCR beta chain was determined in a study of regulatory and conventional T cells in RAG deficiency. Points from the study as a whole: Omenn syndrome and CID/AS patients had approximately 91-fold fewer unique Treg TCR beta sequences, versus 9.5 to 10-fold elsewhere. In Omenn syndrome, Treg and Tconv repertoires overlapped >85%.

The CDR3 totals 13 residues. Germline lookup yields CDR1 MDHEN and CDR2 SYDVKM. V shed 8 bases, J shed 5 bases, and the junction held 6 bases outside the gene matches. TCRdb's copy holds only in-frame clones and misses some; the assay was immunoSEQ multiplex PCR. The sample holds fewer than 10,000 clones, more than 80% seen once. Remarks on this clone: Antigen specificity is unknown.

The sorted regulatory T cells were CD4+, CD25-high and CD127-low, with genomic DNA sequenced. These data also formed part of another study, on regulatory T cells. Per that paper: The primer mix had 52 TRBV and 13 TRBJ primers.

The chain is built from TRBV28 and TRBJ1-2, with 9 bases fitting TRBD1. The receptor was isolated from a human donor in good health. The specimen was Tregs sorted from blood. CDR3 protein: CASLLGQGYGYTF. The CDR3 coding sequence is TGTGCCAGCCTCTTGGGACAGGGATATGGCTACACCTTC.